Sequencing of this T cell receptor (beta chain) was carried out in a study of early T cells in non-severe SARS-CoV-2 infection. Via MiXCR, TCRdb re-called the 5' RACE reads, giving one row per CDR3 protein. The data show tens of thousands of distinct CDR3 sequences, around 15% seen once. This CDR3 contains 11 residues. Per germline, CDR1 SQVTM and CDR2 ANQGSEA. The ends were cut back, 3 bases at V and 3 bases at J, with 6 bases in the middle. This rearrangement joins TRBV29-1 to TRBJ2-7, with D unresolved. Sequenced material: whole blood. This receptor was taken from an adult who was a healthcare worker with PCR-confirmed SARS-CoV-2 infection or an uninfected control (not recorded which). CDR3 DNA: TGCAGCGTTGAGAAAAACTACGAGCAGTACTTC. This codes for CSVEKNYEQYF.